The 15 T cell receptor beta chains reported below all come from one sample, sequenced in a study of CD4 T cell repertoires in COVID-19. The data were produced by immunoSEQ multiplex PCR, yet TCRdb's version contains in-frame clones alone and is incomplete. The sample shows some 24,000 clones, about 94% of them seen only once. The memory T cells were sequenced right after ex vivo isolation, without culture. The sample was circulating follicular helper CD4+ T cells (cTfh) from blood, taken before the COVID-19 pandemic. The source of these receptors is a human donor who had COVID-19.

This clone was seen only once. The chain is built from TRBV10-3 and TRBJ2-1; D perhaps matches TRBD2 (7 bases). The CDR3 extends over 12 amino acids. V lost 6 bases, J lost 8 bases, and 11 bases lay in between. In germline, CDR1 is ENHRY, CDR2 SYGVKD. This CDR3 reads CAISGGRDEQFF. The CDR3 region has the DNA TGTGCCATCAGCGGGGGGCGGGATGAGCAGTTCTTC.

The V and J genes are TRBV7-8 and TRBJ1-5, with D perhaps matching TRBD1 (5 bases). The CDR3 length is 14 residues. Between the trimmed V and J ends, which lost 5 bases and 8 bases, there was a span of 16 bases. Germline V CDR1 and CDR2: SGHVS, FQNEAQ. CDR3 loop: CASSPGRGNEPQHF. CDR3 DNA: TGTGCCAGCAGCCCCGGGAGGGGTAATGAGCCCCAGCATTTT. The variable domain in full, with the rest retrieved from reference TRBV7-8 and TRBJ1-5, is GAGVSQSPRYKVAKRGQDVALRCDPISGHVSLFWYQQALGQGPEFLTYFQNEAQLDKSGLPSDRFFAERPEGSVSTLKIQRTQQEDSAVYLCASSPGRGNEPQHFGDGTRLSIL.

This clone has a single count. The V call is TRBV14, the J call TRBJ2-7, with a weak D call TRBD1 (5 bases). Trimming removed 1 base at V and 8 bases at J, with 12 bases between. The V gene's germline CDR1 is SGHDN and CDR2 FVKESK. The CDR3 is 13 amino acids. CDR3 sequence: CASSQAGIVKQYF. DNA of the CDR3: TGTGCCAGCAGCCAAGCAGGGATAGTCAAGCAGTACTTC.

The CDR3: CATSRVDGYTF. The DNA for the CDR3 is TGTGCCACCAGCAGAGTAGATGGCTACACCTTC. V is TRBV15 and J is TRBJ1-2, with D hard to call. V was clipped by 1 base and J by 6 bases, with 3 bases between them. The CDR3 sequence is 11 residues long. Germline CDR1 reads LNHNV; CDR2 reads YYDKDF (reference sequence).

This clone has only one observation. The genes are TRBV11-3 and TRBJ2-5, with TRBD2 identical over 10 bases. CDR1 is SGHNT, CDR2 YENEEA, per germline. The ends lost 4 bases at V and 2 bases at J; junction bases unmatched: 4. The CDR3 length is 15 residues. The CDR3 loop is CASSSGLAEQETQYF. The CDR3 coding sequence is TGTGCCAGCAGCTCCGGACTAGCGGAGCAAGAGACCCAGTACTTC.

The chain combines TRBV6-1 with TRBJ1-2; TRBD1 matches 9 bases. With V trimmed by 6 bases and J by 9 bases, 8 bases remained unmatched. Per germline, CDR1 MNHNS and CDR2 SASEGT. The CDR3 spans 13 residues. CDR3 sequence (DNA): TGTGCCAGCAGGGACAGGGGAATTCTGAGCTACACCTTC. Translation: CASRDRGILSYTF.

The chain joins TRBV7-2 to TRBJ1-2; 9 bases map to TRBD1. J lost 2 bases, V lost 5 bases, and 6 bases had no gene match. There are 15 residues in the CDR3. Germline CDR1 and CDR2: SGHTA and FQGNSA. The CDR3 protein is CASSPIGQGNYGYTF. In nucleotides, the CDR3 is TGTGCCAGCAGCCCCATTGGACAGGGGAACTATGGCTACACCTTC.

The rearrangement links TRBV27 to TRBJ2-7, with TRBD1 matching over 9 bases. Germline CDR1 is MNHEY and CDR2 is SMNVEV (reference sequence). This CDR3 has 14 residues. With 8 bases clipped from V and 2 bases from J, the junction kept 7 bases outside the gene matches. This CDR3 reads CASGFRDRAYEQYF. The CDR3 coding sequence is TGTGCCAGCGGATTCCGGGACAGGGCCTACGAGCAGTACTTC.

V usage is TRBV11-2 and J usage is TRBJ2-1, with 8 bases matching TRBD2. CDR3 length equals 13 residues. Germline CDR1 is SGHAT and CDR2 is FQNNGV. Trimming took 5 bases from V and 16 from J; bases not matched to a gene: 13. The CDR3 region is CASSLGRREVQFF. For the CDR3, the DNA is TGTGCCAGCAGCCTCGGCCGGCGGGAGGTTCAATTCTTC. The entire variable domain, with the rest obtained from reference TRBV11-2 and TRBJ2-1, is as follows: EAGVAQSPRYKIIEKRQSVAFWCNPISGHATLYWYQQILGQGPKLLIQFQNNGVVDDSQLPKDRFSAERLKGVDSTLKIQPAKLEDSAVYLCASSLGRREVQFFGPGTRLTVL.

This clone turned up a few times. This chain joins TRBV6-1 and TRBJ1-3, with a weak D call TRBD1 (6 bases). The germline V gene encodes CDR1 MNHNS and CDR2 SASEGT. The CDR3 runs to 14 residues. Trimming shortened V by 11 bases and J by 0 bases, and 14 bases separated the two germline ends. CDR3: CACGQTSSGNTIYF. CDR3 nucleotides: TGTGCCTGTGGACAGACGAGCTCTGGAAACACCATATATTTT.

This rearrangement joins TRBV7-2 to TRBJ2-5; 13 bases line up with TRBD2. The CDR3 loop spans 16 amino acids. Germline CDR1 and CDR2: SGHTA and FQGNSA. V trimming: 4 bases; J trimming: 4 bases; junction bases outside the gene matches: 6. The CDR3 region is CASSSRTSGGSETQYF. CDR3 coding DNA: TGTGCCAGCAGCTCAAGGACTAGCGGGGGCTCAGAGACCCAGTACTTC.

The J gene is TRBJ1-3, the V gene TRBV15; no reliable D call. Germline V CDR1 and CDR2: LNHNV, YYDKDF (reference sequence). The CDR3 has 13 amino acids. V was trimmed by 5 bases and J by 2 bases, leaving 7 bases between them. The CDR3 DNA reads as TGTGCCACCAGCCCCGGTCCTGGAAACACCATATATTTT. Its protein is CATSPGPGNTIYF.

In this sample, this clone turned up once. The chain carries TRBV27 and TRBJ1-2; TRBD1 might be the D (6 bases). V lost 2 bases, J lost 7 bases, and 23 bases lay in between. Germline V gene lookup returns CDR1 MNHEY and CDR2 SMNVEV (reference sequence). The CDR3 has 17 residues. Here the CDR3 reads CASSLIIRGRGLIGYTF. CDR3 DNA: TGTGCCAGCAGTTTAATCATACGAGGCAGGGGTCTGATTGGCTACACCTTC.

V usage is TRBV6-5 and J usage is TRBJ1-6; 7 nucleotides align to TRBD1. Germline CDR1 MNHEY, CDR2 SVGAGI. The V gene end was trimmed by 6 bases and the J gene end by 6 bases; junction bases not matched to a gene: 8. The CDR3 spans 15 residues. As DNA, the CDR3 is TGTGCCAGCAGCCTACAGGGGCCTTCTAATTCACCCCTCCACTTT. Translation: CASSLQGPSNSPLHF.

V usage is TRBV19 and J usage is TRBJ1-2, with 9 bases lining up with TRBD1. CDR3 length: 14 residues. V shed 3 bases, J shed 3 bases, and the junction held 2 bases outside the gene matches. Germline V CDR1 and CDR2: LNHDA, SQIVND (reference sequence). Here the CDR3 DNA reads TGTGCCAGTAGTATTACAGGGGGCTACTATGGCTACACCTTC. This translates into CASSITGGYYGYTF.